Below are 10 T cell receptor beta chains sequenced from a single sample in a study of beta chain features in type 1 diabetes. Their recognized antigens are unknown. Study-wide results and caveats: Across all four CD4+ subsets, people with type 1 diabetes showed modestly shorter TCRB CDR3s.

TCRB transcripts that were expressed got sequenced, as all of the isolated RNA had been reverse transcribed. TCRdb keeps only in-frame clones here, not all; method: immunoSEQ multiplex PCR. The repertoire holds approximately 160,000 clones, with 50% to 70% as singletons. The source material was naive CD4+ T cells from blood. These receptors originate from a man aged 25 to 40 with type 1 diabetes.

This clone is a singleton in its sample. V gene TRBV6-1 combines with J gene TRBJ2-7; D is undetermined. From germline, CDR1 is MNHNS and CDR2 SASEGT. The CDR3 is made up of 12 amino acids. Trimming pared 2 bases from V and 3 bases from J, leaving 5 bases between. The CDR3 sequence is CASSEQHYEQYF. The CDR3 DNA is TGTGCCAGCAGTGAACAGCACTACGAGCAGTACTTC.

The chain has TRBV9 and TRBJ2-3; D could derive from TRBD1 or TRBD2 (6 bases each). This CDR3 contains 15 residues. Trimming removed 7 bases from V and 4 bases from J, with 19 bases in between. The V gene's germline CDR1 is SGDLS and CDR2 YYNGEE. The CDR3 region has the DNA TGTGCCAGCTCCCCTGCCTGGGGGGCGGCAGATACGCAGTATTTT. Translated, it gives CASSPAWGAADTQYF.

The chain employs TRBV29-1 and TRBJ1-2, with D hard to call. Germline V gene sequence: CDR1 SQVTM, CDR2 ANQGSEA. The CDR3 is made up of 14 amino acids. Trimming shortened V by 3 bases and J by 0 bases, and 11 bases separated the two germline ends. The CDR3 DNA follows: TGCAGCGTTGACCTAGGGTCGACTAACTATGGCTACACCTTC. This sequence encodes CSVDLGSTNYGYTF.

This clone appeared a few times. This chain connects TRBV29-1 to TRBJ2-3; D could derive from TRBD1 or TRBD2 (5 bases each). Germline-derived CDR1 and CDR2 are SQVTM and ANQGSEA. V gave up 2 bases and J gave up 3 bases, with 9 bases separating them. This CDR3 has 13 residues. This CDR3 reads CSVERGTTDTQYF. The CDR3 coding sequence is TGCAGCGTTGAACGAGGGACGACAGATACGCAGTATTTT.

The rearrangement joins TRBV30 to TRBJ2-6, with TRBD1 identical over 8 bases. The V segment lost 3 bases and the J segment 2 bases; nucleotides outside the gene matches: 15. The CDR3 is made up of 19 amino acids. Looked up from germline, CDR1 is GTSNPN and CDR2 is SVGIG (reference sequence). The CDR3 nucleotides are TGTGCCTGGAGCGCGCTCCGGACAGGGCTATGGGCTGGGGCCAACGTCCTGACTTTC. It codes for CAWSALRTGLWAGANVLTF.

This clone has just a few counts. The chain carries TRBV15 and TRBJ2-3, with no clear D. CDR3 length: 13 amino acids. V shed 0 bases and J shed 7 bases, with 8 bases lying between them. The germline V gene has CDR1 LNHNV and CDR2 YYDKDF (reference sequence). CDR3 in DNA: TGTGCCACCAGCAGAGATAGGACGAATACGCAGTATTTT. It specifies CATSRDRTNTQYF.

The rearrangement uses TRBV28 and TRBJ1-4; no definite D call. Germline V gene lookup returns CDR1 MDHEN and CDR2 SYDVKM. This CDR3 region has 14 residues. V gave up 2 bases and J gave up 7 bases, with 11 bases separating them. This CDR3 is CASSLVRSVEKLFF. CDR3 sequence (DNA): TGTGCCAGCAGTTTAGTTAGGAGCGTTGAAAAACTGTTTTTT.

This rearrangement joins TRBV19 to TRBJ2-1; weak D call: TRBD2 (5 bases). Germline CDR1 reads LNHDA; CDR2 reads SQIVND (reference sequence). V was pared by 8 bases and J by 1 base, with 15 bases between. This CDR3 has 15 amino acids. The CDR3 spells CASGLSGSSYNEQFF. The CDR3 nucleotides are TGTGCCAGTGGTTTGTCGGGGTCTTCCTACAATGAGCAGTTCTTC.

The V gene is TRBV7-2, the J gene TRBJ1-6; 10 bases map to TRBD1. The CDR3 consists of 15 residues. The V segment lost 5 bases and the J segment 10 bases; nucleotides outside the gene matches: 8. The germline V gene has CDR1 SGHTA and CDR2 FQGNSA. The CDR3 coding sequence is TGTGCCAGCAGCCGGACCGGGACAGGGGTATCACCCCTCCACTTT. Protein sequence: CASSRTGTGVSPLHF.

This chain links TRBV6-6 with TRBJ1-2; D not certain. The CDR3 has 14 residues. With 10 bases removed from V and 4 bases from J, the gap between germline ends came to 19 bases. Germline loops: CDR1 MNHNY, CDR2 SVGAGI (reference sequence). In nucleotides, the CDR3 is TGTGCCACCCTATCCCCTCGTTCGGCCTATGGCTACACCTTC. Its translation: CATLSPRSAYGYTF.